This T cell receptor (beta chain) was profiled in a study of blood T cell repertoires in COVID-19. Study in general: Donors in the United States, Italy and Spain gave samples during acute or convalescent COVID-19.

Each participant's cohort was designated according to participant-reported clinical history. Before being deemed recovered, Cohort 3 donors had two negative PCRs, clearance, or symptom resolution. Per the original methods: Amplified reference gene primers provided the basis for estimating nucleated cell counts. Measured with immunoSEQ multiplex PCR; TCRdb has only the in-frame clones, and not every one. That table furnishes V, J and clone size, whereas the DNA furnished D and trimming. The sample gives about 410,000 clones, around nine tenths of which show up once; less than 2% is in the top ten. The V segment lost 4 bases and the J segment 7 bases; nucleotides outside the gene matches: 5. Germline CDR1 reads MGHRA; CDR2 reads YSYEKL. There are 15 residues in the CDR3.

The sample taken for sequencing was PBMCs or T cells enriched from blood (not recorded which). The sequence came from a woman in her twenties or thirties who had recovered from COVID-19. The rearrangement joins TRBV4-1 to TRBJ2-5, with 14 bases lining up with TRBD2. CDR3 nucleotides: TGCGCCAGCAGCCCGGGACTAGCGGGAGAGGGGACCCAGTACTTC. Amino acids: CASSPGLAGEGTQYF.